Listed here are 4 T cell receptor beta chains from one sample, sequenced in a study of metastatic and nonmetastatic thyroid tumors. TCRdb re-processed the PCR reads through MiXCR. This table holds about 29,000 clones, approximately 17% found once. Until they underwent thyroid surgery, no patient had received any treatment. The sequenced material came from blood. These receptors originate from a female donor with papillary thyroid cancer or a benign thyroid nodule (not recorded which). Some clones in this sample may be carry-over from other donors' samples.

This clone was observed at least ten times. The chain is built from TRBV6-6 and TRBJ2-7; 10 bases align to TRBD2. CDR1 is MNHNY and CDR2 is SVGAGI in the germline V gene (reference sequence). This CDR3 has 15 residues. The V segment lost 2 bases and the J segment 7 bases; nucleotides outside the gene matches: 8. DNA for the CDR3: TGTGCCAGCAGTTACCCACTAGCGGGGATTTCAGAGCAGTACTTC. Translated: CASSYPLAGISEQYF.

This clone has at least ten counts. V usage is TRBV19 and J usage is TRBJ2-3, with 9 bases lining up with TRBD2. The CDR3 contains 16 residues. Looked up from germline, CDR1 is LNHDA and CDR2 is SQIVND (reference sequence). The V segment lost 5 bases and the J segment 6 bases; nucleotides outside the gene matches: 12. CDR3 sequence reads: CASSGYSGSQMDTQYF. Here the CDR3 DNA reads TGTGCCAGTAGTGGTTATAGCGGGAGCCAAATGGATACGCAGTATTTT.

This clone was found many times. The CDR3 DNA reads as TGTGCCAGCAGCTTAGAAGAAGATCAGCCCCAGCATTTT. Its translation is CASSLEEDQPQHF. The V gene is TRBV11-1, the J gene TRBJ1-5, with D uncertain. V gave up 1 base and J gave up 5 bases, with 6 bases separating them. CDR1 and CDR2 from the germline V gene are SGHAT and FQDESV (reference sequence). The CDR3 covers 13 residues.

This clone was seen many times. The chain recombines TRBV9 with TRBJ2-5, with 10 bases identical to TRBD2. The J segment lost 4 bases and the V segment lost 3 bases, leaving 6 bases of the junction unmatched. This CDR3 has 15 residues. The germline V gene encodes CDR1 SGDLS and CDR2 YYNGEE. The CDR3 coding sequence is TGTGCCAGCAGCGACAGCGGGAGGGCCGGAGAGACCCAGTACTTC. Protein sequence: CASSDSGRAGETQYF.